This T cell receptor (beta chain) stems from a study of blood T cell repertoires in COVID-19. Clones were read by immunoSEQ multiplex PCR, and TCRdb kept only the in-frame ones, dropping some. The sample shows a few hundred thousand clones, around nine tenths of them seen only once. The CDR3 sequence is 13 residues long. Looked up from germline, CDR1 is MDHEN and CDR2 is SYDVKM. V was trimmed by 7 bases and J by 5 bases, leaving 14 bases between them. The receptor's source is a man aged 25-45 years in a cohort exposed to, infected with or recovered from COVID-19 (not recorded which). Material: PBMCs or T cells enriched from blood (not recorded which). The rearrangement links TRBV28 to TRBJ2-5; weak D call: TRBD1 (6 bases). The CDR3 region is CASKGWGQETQYF. The CDR3 DNA follows: TGTGCCAGCAAAGGTTGGGGGCAGGAGACCCAGTACTTC.